Below, 12 T cell receptor beta chains from the same sample are listed, as sequenced in a study of shared clonotypes between healthy human individuals. CD45RO-negative CD8 cells positively selected for CCR7 made up the naive population, which excluded terminally differentiated effector memory CD45RA+ cells. Method: immunoSEQ multiplex PCR; TCRdb's copy keeps in-frame clones and lacks some. The table records around 2.1 million clones, 90% to 95% of them present only once. Sequenced: naive CD8+ T cells from PBMCs. The receptor source for this set is a man between 18 and 35 years old in good health. Some clones in this sample may be carry-over from other donors' samples.

This rearrangement joins TRBV4-3 to TRBJ2-1, with 7 bases matching TRBD2. CDR1 is LGHNA and CDR2 is YSLEER in the germline V gene. V shed 0 bases, J shed 8 bases, and the junction held 10 bases outside the gene matches. This CDR3 spans 16 amino acids. CDR3 bases: TGCGCCAGCAGCCAAGATATTCGACTAGCCGGGGATGAGCAGTTCTTC. Translated: CASSQDIRLAGDEQFF.

This chain connects TRBV5-5 to TRBJ2-7; no reliable D call. Trimming stripped 4 bases from V and 0 bases from J, with 20 bases between. This CDR3 contains 17 residues. Looked up from germline, CDR1 is SGHKS and CDR2 is YYEKEE (reference sequence). The CDR3 sequence: CASSPWGSQAISYEQYF. The DNA for the CDR3 is TGTGCCAGCAGCCCCTGGGGTTCCCAGGCGATCTCCTACGAGCAGTACTTC.

The V and J genes are TRBV27 and TRBJ2-7, with D perhaps matching TRBD1 (6 bases). V lost 3 bases and J lost 2, with 17 bases in between. Germline V gives CDR1 MNHEY, CDR2 SMNVEV (reference sequence). There are 16 residues in the CDR3. CDR3: CASSFSAGTKTYEQYF. CDR3 coding DNA: TGTGCCAGCAGTTTCTCTGCCGGGACAAAGACCTACGAGCAGTACTTC.

In this sample, this clone turned up a few times. The chain couples TRBV27 to TRBJ2-1; unclear D gene. This CDR3 comprises 11 residues. CDR1 and CDR2 from the germline V gene are MNHEY and SMNVEV (reference sequence). The V end lost 4 bases, the J end lost 14 bases, and 12 bases lay between the germline ends. The CDR3 nucleotides read TGTGCCAGCAGTTCACGGCAACGCGAGTTCTTC. This codes for CASSSRQREFF.

The chain is built from TRBV7-9 and TRBJ1-4; D is possibly TRBD1 (6 bases). Trimming took 3 bases from V and 7 from J, leaving 15 bases between them. The CDR3 sequence is 15 residues long. The germline V gene encodes CDR1 SEHNR and CDR2 FQNEAQ (reference sequence). CDR3 in DNA: TGTGCCAGCAGCTTTATTGGGGGCGACGGTGAAAAACTGTTTTTT. Its protein product is CASSFIGGDGEKLFF.

This chain links TRBV7-9 with TRBJ2-5; a possible D gene is TRBD2 (5 bases). Per the germline V gene, CDR1 is SEHNR and CDR2 is FQNEAQ (reference sequence). The CDR3 covers 16 residues. Trimming stripped 4 bases from V and 5 bases from J, with 20 bases between. The CDR3 DNA follows: TGTGCCAGCAGCTCTCCCACGGGTCTGAGCGGCGAGACCCAGTACTTC. It specifies CASSSPTGLSGETQYF.

The chain combines TRBV7-2 with TRBJ2-6; 11 bases agree with TRBD1. V trimming: 4 bases; J trimming: 0 bases; junction bases outside the gene matches: 5. The length of the CDR3 is 18 residues. Germline-derived CDR1 and CDR2 are SGHTA and FQGNSA. As DNA, the CDR3 is TGTGCCAGCAGCTCTAGGACAGGGGGCCGCTCTGGGGCCAACGTCCTGACTTTC. It is translated as CASSSRTGGRSGANVLTF.

This rearrangement joins TRBV7-9 to TRBJ2-1; 11 bases line up with TRBD2. The germline CDR1 and CDR2 sequences are SEHNR and FQNEAQ (reference sequence). The V and J ends lost 3 bases and 8 bases, in that order; junction bases with no gene match: 12. The CDR3 has 17 amino acids. The CDR3 is CASSFLTLAGGKDEQFF. Here the CDR3 DNA reads TGTGCCAGCAGCTTCCTGACCCTAGCGGGAGGCAAGGATGAGCAGTTCTTC.

V is TRBV9 and J is TRBJ2-5; TRBD1 agrees at 8 bases. The length of the CDR3 is 16 residues. The germline V gene has CDR1 SGDLS and CDR2 YYNGEE. J lost 1 base, V lost 0 bases, and 5 bases had no gene match. The CDR3 protein is CASSVVPTGVQETQYF. DNA of the CDR3: TGTGCCAGCAGCGTAGTGCCGACAGGGGTCCAAGAGACCCAGTACTTC.

A single count supports this clone. The J gene is TRBJ1-2, the V gene TRBV12-5; TRBD1 is a possible D gene (5 bases). The germline V gene encodes CDR1 LGHNT and CDR2 FRNRAP. The V gene lost 5 bases and the J gene lost 4 bases, with 17 bases spanning the gap. The CDR3 spans 15 residues. As DNA, the CDR3 is TGTGCTAGTGGTGGGCCGGGGCCCGCGGGCTATGGCTACACCTTC. Its protein is CASGGPGPAGYGYTF.

The chain couples TRBV28 to TRBJ2-7; a weak D match, TRBD1 (6 bases). V was clipped by 6 bases and J by 2 bases, with 14 bases between them. CDR1 is MDHEN and CDR2 is SYDVKM in the germline V gene. The CDR3 spans 14 residues. Here the CDR3 DNA reads TGTGCCAGCAGCCCCCAGGGGATGGCCTACGAGCAGTACTTC. As protein: CASSPQGMAYEQYF.

This chain joins TRBV6-5 and TRBJ2-7; D ambiguous. Trimming removed 5 bases from V and 2 bases from J, with 10 bases in between. The germline V gene has CDR1 MNHEY and CDR2 SVGAGI. The CDR3 has 13 residues. The CDR3 DNA reads TGTGCCAGCAGTGAACACCGGGCCTACGAGCAGTACTTC. Residues: CASSEHRAYEQYF.